This T cell receptor beta chain appears in the sequencing data of a study of T cells after yellow fever vaccination. This clonotype was picked up many times. The antigen is not known. TCRdb reprocessed the 5' RACE reads with MiXCR, giving one entry per CDR3 protein. The sample lists about 500,000 distinct CDR3 sequences, 17% occurring once. Trimming took 5 bases from V and 6 from J; bases not matched to a gene: 9. Germline V lookup: CDR1 SGHRS, CDR2 YFSETQ. This CDR3 is built from 14 residues. Study outcomes and limitations: On re-exposure, the response was weaker but peaked faster, at day 5 versus 15.

This clonotype originated in a man between 18 and 29 years old who received the YFV17D yellow fever vaccine. The chain couples TRBV5-1 to TRBJ2-3, with 7 bases aligning to TRBD1. Material: PBMCs, obtained 4 to 5 days after the first yellow fever vaccination. The CDR3 DNA follows: TGCGCCAGCAGACCCTGGACAGGTGTGGATACGCAGTATTTT. This encodes CASRPWTGVDTQYF.